What follows are 10 T cell receptor beta chains derived from one specimen sequenced in a study of blood T cell repertoires in COVID-19. Repertoires were generated with immunoSEQ multiplex PCR, while TCRdb's copy carries only in-frame clones and drops some. The repertoire holds fewer than 300,000 clones, more than 85% seen once, with about 2.5% in the top ten. The sequenced material came from peripheral blood. These receptors all stem from a person aged 18 to 30 with COVID-19, enrolled during active disease.

CDR3 protein: CASSWGLADPGTQYF. The DNA of the CDR3 is TGTGCCAGTAGTTGGGGACTAGCGGACCCTGGGACCCAGTACTTC. The chain carries TRBV19 and TRBJ2-5, with 11 bases that match TRBD2. Unmatched junction bases numbered 9, after V lost 5 bases and J lost 7 bases. This CDR3 has 15 amino acids. CDR1 LNHDA and CDR2 SQIVND come from the germline V gene (reference sequence).

The CDR3 region has the DNA TGCGCCAGCAGCCAAGGACAGGGGAGAGACGAGCAGTACTTC. Its protein is CASSQGQGRDEQYF. The chain uses TRBV5-1 and TRBJ2-7, with 9 bases identical to TRBD1. V shed 4 bases, J shed 5 bases, and the junction held 7 bases outside the gene matches. CDR3 length equals 14 residues. Germline CDR1 and CDR2: SGHRS and YFSETQ.

The V call is TRBV3-1 (or the pseudogene TRBV3-2), the J call TRBJ1-5; D call uncertain. The CDR3 has 13 amino acids. V was clipped by 1 base and J by 4 bases, with 5 bases between them. CDR1 and CDR2 (germline): LGHDT, YNNKEL (reference sequence). CDR3 coding DNA: TGTGCCAGCAGCCAAGTTCCGAATCAGCCCCAGCATTTT. Translating gives CASSQVPNQPQHF.

The chain employs TRBV6-9 and TRBJ1-2, with 7 bases fitting TRBD1. The CDR3 is made up of 14 amino acids. The germline V gene has CDR1 MNHGY and CDR2 SVAAGI. V shed 2 bases and J 8 bases; nucleotides not matched to a gene: 8. CDR3 amino acids: CASSYRDQGGGYTF. Here the CDR3 DNA reads TGTGCCAGCAGTTATCGGGATCAAGGGGGCGGCTACACCTTC.

This clone was picked up one time. V and J are TRBV6-5 and TRBJ2-2, with D uncertain. V lost 10 bases and J 0 bases, leaving 12 bases between the germline ends. CDR1 is MNHEY and CDR2 is SVGAGI in the germline V gene. The CDR3 has 14 residues. CDR3 coding DNA: TGTGCCACTTTCTCCAGCGCGAACACCGGGGAGCTGTTTTTT. Amino acids: CATFSSANTGELFF.

The chain is built from TRBV11-2 and TRBJ2-2; D is unclear. CDR1 SGHAT and CDR2 FQNNGV come from the germline V gene. This CDR3 is built from 13 residues. The ends were cut back, 3 bases at V and 6 bases at J, with 8 bases in the middle. CDR3 in DNA: TGTGCCAGCAGCTTTGCACTTTCCGGGGAGCTGTTTTTT. It specifies CASSFALSGELFF.

This chain uses TRBV15 with TRBJ2-1; 11 bases align to TRBD2. V lost 7 bases, J lost 2 bases, and 10 bases stayed unmatched. The CDR3 spans 17 residues. In germline, CDR1 is LNHNV, CDR2 YYDKDF (reference sequence). CDR3 region: CATTNKRLAGPYNEQFF. As DNA, the CDR3 is TGTGCCACCACCAACAAAAGACTAGCGGGACCCTACAATGAGCAGTTCTTC.

This chain connects TRBV7-6 to TRBJ2-7; unclear D gene. The CDR3 sequence is 13 residues long. The germline gives CDR1 SGHVS, CDR2 FNYEAQ. Deletions cut 2 bases from V and 3 bases from J, with 8 bases between. DNA of the CDR3: TGTGCCAGCAGCTTATCGCACAGCTACGAGCAGTACTTC. This codes for CASSLSHSYEQYF.

The count of this clone is one. The rearrangement uses TRBV6-1 and TRBJ2-5, with D uncertain. Germline loops: CDR1 MNHNS, CDR2 SASEGT. Trimming removed 0 bases from V and 2 bases from J, with 7 bases in between. The CDR3 covers 14 residues. DNA of the CDR3: TGTGCCAGCAGTGAAGCTGTCAGACAAGAGACCCAGTACTTC. Its protein is CASSEAVRQETQYF.

The CDR3 loop is CASNSGQGGSEAFF. DNA of the CDR3: TGTGCCAGCAACTCCGGACAGGGAGGTTCTGAAGCTTTCTTT. This chain connects TRBV6-5 to TRBJ1-1; 8 bases line up with TRBD1. V trimming: 7 bases; J trimming: 6 bases; junction bases outside the gene matches: 10. This CDR3 has 14 amino acids. Looked up from germline, CDR1 is MNHEY and CDR2 is SVGAGI.